This T cell receptor beta chain was retrieved from a study of blood T cell repertoires in COVID-19. Study-level background: The study drew acute and convalescent COVID-19 samples from the United States, Italy and Spain. PBMCs, B-cell-depleted T cells, or T cells provided the cDNA or gDNA that made up the material.

The length of the CDR3 is 14 residues. Germline CDR1 SGHRS, CDR2 YFSETQ. Trimming removed 6 bases from V and 2 bases from J, with 13 bases in between. Original processing methods: Estimation of nucleated cell counts was performed using reference gene primer amplification. The repertoire was sequenced with immunoSEQ multiplex PCR; TCRdb's copy has only in-frame clones and lacks some. That table is the source of V, J and clone size, and D and trimming were worked out from the DNA. In the table there are roughly 150,000 clones, about 82% of which are singletons. The chain uses TRBV5-1 and TRBJ2-3, with no clear D. This TCR was recovered from a man aged 45-65 years with acute or convalescent COVID-19. The source material was peripheral blood. The CDR3 DNA follows: TGCGCCAGCACCATTTCGAGCTTCACAGATACGCAGTATTTT. Protein sequence: CASTISSFTDTQYF.